These 20 T cell receptor beta chains came from one sample sequenced in a study of CD4 T cells in relation to SARS-CoV-2 and coronaviruses. The antigens these receptors bind are not known. Sequencing used immunoSEQ multiplex PCR; TCRdb keeps in-frame clones, though not all of them. The sample gives about 36,000 clones, approximately 80% of which show up once; just over 20% is in the top ten. Material for sequencing was memory CD4+ T cells from PBMCs, cultured in vitro. The receptor set was obtained from an adult with COVID-19.

This chain connects TRBV2 to TRBJ1-2; 9 nucleotides align to TRBD1. This CDR3 contains 14 residues. CDR1 is SNHLY and CDR2 is FYNNEI in the germline V gene. V lost 7 bases, J lost 7 bases, and 10 bases stayed unmatched. The DNA for the CDR3 is TGTGCCAGCAACACCGGGACAGGGATGGGTGGCTACACCTTC. This encodes CASNTGTGMGGYTF.

V and J are TRBV18 and TRBJ1-2, with D possibly TRBD1 on 6 matching bases. V was trimmed by 3 bases and J by 4 bases, leaving 9 bases between them. Looked up from germline, CDR1 is KGHSH and CDR2 is LQKENI. The CDR3 is 13 amino acids. CDR3 sequence reads: CASSPDRVYGYTF. The CDR3 coding sequence is TGTGCCAGCTCACCGGACAGAGTCTATGGCTACACCTTC.

CDR3 in DNA: TGTGCCAGCTCACCACCGGTAGGGGGGCAGCCTAACTATGGCTACACCTTC. Its translation is CASSPPVGGQPNYGYTF. V gene TRBV18 combines with J gene TRBJ1-2, with D possibly being TRBD1 (6 bases). CDR3 length: 17 amino acids. Germline-derived CDR1 and CDR2 are KGHSH and LQKENI. Trimming left V 0 bases short and J 0 bases short, with 14 bases between. The variable domain in full, with the rest retrieved from reference TRBV18 and TRBJ1-2, is NAGVMQNPRHLVRRRGQEARLRCSPMKGHSHVYWYRQLPEEGLKFMVYLQKENIIDESGMPKERFSAEFPKEGPSILRIQQVVRGDSAAYFCASSPPVGGQPNYGYTFGSGTRLTVV.

The gene calls are TRBV11-2 and TRBJ2-1; weak D call: TRBD1 (6 bases). CDR1 is SGHAT and CDR2 is FQNNGV in the germline V gene. Trimming shortened V by 1 base and J by 0 bases, and 19 bases separated the two germline ends. The CDR3 is made up of 19 amino acids. Written as DNA, the CDR3 is TGTGCCAGCAGCTTAGTTCCGGGACAAGGGTCAAGCTCCTACAATGAGCAGTTCTTC. This encodes CASSLVPGQGSSSYNEQFF.

The chain links TRBV13 to TRBJ1-2, with D tentatively TRBD1 (6 bases). V shed 5 bases and J shed 0 bases, with 13 bases lying between them. Germline V gives CDR1 PRHDT, CDR2 FYEKMQ (reference sequence). The CDR3 is 15 amino acids. DNA of the CDR3: TGTGCCAGCAGCGAAGGAAGGGGGACTAACTATGGCTACACCTTC. Translating it yields CASSEGRGTNYGYTF.

V usage is TRBV7-9 and J usage is TRBJ1-1, with TRBD1 matching over 8 bases. CDR1 is SEHNR and CDR2 is FQNEAQ in the germline V gene (reference sequence). J was trimmed by 8 bases and V by 3 bases; bases with no gene match: 5. The length of the CDR3 is 13 residues. Here the CDR3 reads CASSFGTGGEAFF. DNA of the CDR3: TGTGCCAGCAGCTTTGGGACAGGCGGGGAAGCTTTCTTT.

The rearrangement links TRBV10-2 to TRBJ1-5; 7 nucleotides match TRBD1. V dropped 6 bases and J dropped 0; count of bases not matched to a gene: 5. The CDR3 spans 15 residues. The germline V gene has CDR1 WSHSY and CDR2 SAAADI. CDR3 residues: CASSKTGHSNQPQHF. The CDR3 DNA is TGCGCCAGCAGCAAGACAGGGCATAGCAATCAGCCCCAGCATTTT.

The CDR3 is CSAESTDTQYF. Written as DNA, the CDR3 is TGCAGTGCGGAGAGCACAGATACGCAGTATTTT. The chain employs TRBV20-1 and TRBJ2-3; the D is unclear. From germline, CDR1 is DFQATT and CDR2 SNEGSKA (reference sequence). Trimming stripped 6 bases from V and 0 bases from J, with 4 bases between. The CDR3 is made up of 11 amino acids.

The rearrangement joins TRBV10-1 to TRBJ2-2; tentative D call: TRBD2 (6 bases). CDR3 length: 15 amino acids. Per germline, CDR1 WNHNN and CDR2 SYGVQD (reference sequence). The ends were cut back, 0 bases at V and 4 bases at J, with 9 bases in the middle. CDR3 protein: CASSESVGGTGELFF. The CDR3 nucleotides read TGCGCCAGCAGTGAGTCAGTGGGGGGCACCGGGGAGCTGTTTTTT.

This clone has a single count. CDR3 sequence reads: CASSLVLAGNEQFF. CDR3 nucleotide sequence: TGTGCCAGCAGCTTAGTTCTAGCGGGAAATGAGCAGTTCTTC. The chain recombines TRBV7-2 with TRBJ2-1; 9 positions agree with TRBD2. Germline CDR1 reads SGHTA; CDR2 reads FQGNSA. Trimming took 1 base from V and 7 from J; bases not matched to a gene: 2. This CDR3 comprises 14 residues.

The chain employs TRBV6-2 or TRBV6-3 and TRBJ2-7, with D perhaps being TRBD1 or TRBD2 (5 bases each). Trimming pared 6 bases from V and 2 bases from J, leaving 14 bases between. CDR3 length: 14 residues. Germline lookup yields CDR1 MNHEY and CDR2 SVGEGT. Here the CDR3 DNA reads TGTGCCAGCAGCCCCGGGGACGGTACCTACGAGCAGTACTTC. Translating gives CASSPGDGTYEQYF.

J is TRBJ2-1 and V is TRBV9; D is ambiguous. Trimming shortened V by 0 bases and J by 3 bases, and 13 bases separated the two germline ends. This CDR3 contains 16 residues. Germline V gene sequence: CDR1 SGDLS, CDR2 YYNGEE. CDR3 sequence (DNA): TGTGCCAGCAGCGTAGTCGGTCCGGCAGACTACAATGAGCAGTTCTTC. Protein product: CASSVVGPADYNEQFF. Filled out from reference TRBV9 and TRBJ2-1, the complete variable domain reads DSGVTQTPKHLITATGQRVTLRCSPRSGDLSVYWYQQSLDQGLQFLIQYYNGEERAKGNILERFSAQQFPDLHSELNLSSLELGDSALYFCASSVVGPADYNEQFFGPGTRLTVL.

The V call is TRBV7-2, the J call TRBJ2-6; no firm D call. The CDR3 length is 16 residues. Looked up from germline, CDR1 is SGHTA and CDR2 is FQGNSA. Trimming removed 5 bases at V and 0 bases at J, with 11 bases between. The CDR3 DNA is TGTGCCAGCAGCCCCGTGATTCCCTCTGGGGCCAACGTCCTGACTTTC. The encoded protein is CASSPVIPSGANVLTF.

V usage is TRBV5-4 and J usage is TRBJ2-3; 15 nucleotides agree with TRBD2. The CDR3 loop spans 15 amino acids. CDR1 is SGHNT, CDR2 YYREEE, per germline (reference sequence). The trim removed 5 bases at V and 6 bases at J, leaving 4 bases unmatched. DNA of the CDR3: TGTGCCAGCAGGGCCGGGACTAGCGGGAGGGATACGCAGTATTTT. Its protein product is CASRAGTSGRDTQYF.

This chain connects TRBV20-1 to TRBJ2-5; 7 bases are a match to TRBD1. With V trimmed by 6 bases and J by 5 bases, 12 bases remained unmatched. Germline lookup yields CDR1 DFQATT and CDR2 SNEGSKA (reference sequence). CDR3 length equals 14 residues. This CDR3 is CSASTGEYKETQYF. CDR3 bases: TGCAGTGCGAGTACAGGGGAGTATAAGGAGACCCAGTACTTC.

V gene TRBV6-1 combines with J gene TRBJ1-2, with D unresolved. Deletions cut 2 bases from V and 6 bases from J, with 4 bases between. The CDR3 length is 11 residues. Per the germline V gene, CDR1 is MNHNS and CDR2 is SASEGT. This chain's CDR3 is CASSESHGYTF. CDR3 nucleotide sequence: TGTGCCAGCAGTGAAAGTCATGGCTACACCTTC.

The J gene is TRBJ2-2, the V gene TRBV28; D is undetermined. CDR1 is MDHEN and CDR2 is SYDVKM in the germline V gene. Trimming took 1 base from V and 6 from J, leaving 0 bases between them. The CDR3 loop spans 11 amino acids. CDR3 loop: CASSLSGELFF. As DNA, the CDR3 is TGTGCCAGCAGTTTATCCGGGGAGCTGTTTTTT.

CDR3 nucleotide sequence: TGTGCCATCAGTGAGCCAAAGGGACTAGTGAGTCCCAAAGAGGGAGAGACCCAGTACTTC. It translates to CAISEPKGLVSPKEGETQYF. The genes are TRBV10-3 and TRBJ2-5; TRBD2 matches 8 bases. CDR1 and CDR2 from the germline V gene are ENHRY and SYGVKD. The CDR3 consists of 20 residues. V gave up 2 bases and J gave up 4 bases; unmatched junction bases: 21.

The genes are TRBV5-4 and TRBJ2-7; no firm D call. This CDR3 is 13 amino acids long. Germline CDR1 reads SGHNT; CDR2 reads YYREEE (reference sequence). The ends were cut back, 0 bases at V and 6 bases at J, with 10 bases in the middle. This CDR3 reads CASSLASLGEQYF. The CDR3 coding sequence is TGTGCCAGCAGCTTGGCGTCCTTGGGCGAGCAGTACTTC.

This chain uses TRBV27 with TRBJ2-6, with 9 bases aligning to TRBD1. Trimming at V came to 7 bases and at J to 0 bases, leaving 10 bases not matched to a gene. There are 18 residues in the CDR3. Per germline, CDR1 MNHEY and CDR2 SMNVEV (reference sequence). The CDR3 region has the DNA TGTGCCAGCACTGTGCTCGGGACAGGGATCTCTGGGGCCAACGTCCTGACTTTC. Residues: CASTVLGTGISGANVLTF.